This TCR beta chain was found in a study of technical replicates of blood from a few donors. CDR3 length: 14 residues. Germline CDR1 SGHVS, CDR2 FQNEAQ. Trimming stripped 3 bases from V and 3 bases from J, with 9 bases between. This table comes from immunoSEQ multiplex PCR, and its TCRdb copy is limited to in-frame clones, with some not included. In the table there are approximately 66,000 clones, around 89% of which are singletons. Sequenced input: PBMCs. This clonotype originated in a human donor in good health. Some clones in this sample may be carry-over from other donors' samples. V and J are TRBV7-8 and TRBJ1-5; D remains ambiguous. CDR3 loop: CASSLARTNQPQHF. The CDR3 nucleotides are TGTGCCAGCAGCTTGGCTCGCACCAATCAGCCCCAGCATTTT.